One sample yielded the 23 T cell receptor delta chains listed below, sequenced in a study of intestinal T cells in coeliac disease. TCRdb re-called the multiplex PCR reads with CATT. The table records 250 to 300 delta-chain clones, approximately 55% of them present only once. Nine to ten formalin-fixed paraffin-embedded scrolls, each 5 µm thick, supplied each case's genomic DNA. The sample comprised a duodenal biopsy. The receptors derive from a human donor who served as a control with a normal duodenal biopsy, not a healthy volunteer.

This clone was counted only a few times. It differs at one base from a far larger clone, so likely a read error. The sample has other DNA sequences that encode this CDR3 too. The chain joins TRDV3 to TRDJ1, with 9 bases that match TRDD3. Germline CDR1 reads TVYSNPD; CDR2 reads GDNSRS (reference sequence). The CDR3 consists of 16 residues. CDR3 sequence (DNA): TGCGCCTCCTTCAGCGTCTGGGGGATTTACACCGATAAACTCATCTTT. Protein product: CASFSVWGIYTDKLIF. Complete variable domain (other parts from reference TRDV3 and TRDJ1): CDKVTQSSPDQTVASGSEVVLLCTYDTVYSNPDLFWYRIRPDYSFQFVFYGDNSRSEGADFTQGRFSVKHILTQKAFHLVISPVRTEDSATYYCASFSVWGIYTDKLIFGKGTRVTVEP.

In regard to this clone: This likely stems from a read error, as it lies one base from a far larger clone. The V and J genes are TRDV1 and TRDJ1, with D possibly TRDD3 on 6 matching bases. The CDR3 has 17 amino acids. The V gene's germline CDR1 is TSWWSYY and CDR2 QGS. As DNA, the CDR3 is TGTGCTCCTGGGGAGTTTCCTCCAGGTGGGGTCACCGATAAACTCATCTTT. As protein: CAPGEFPPGGVTDKLIF.

The J gene has no call, while the V gene is TRDV2; the table names TRDD3, a call not compared with the DNA. This CDR3 is 27 amino acids long. The germline V gene has CDR1 GEAIGNYY and CDR2 EKD. The CDR3 DNA sequence: TGTGCCTGTGACCATGTTTTACTGGGGGATACGCACAGTGCTACAAAACCTACAGAGACCTGTACAAAAACCCTCTTCTTC. Translating it yields CACDHVLLGDTHSATKPTETCTKTLFF.

The J gene is TRDJ1, the V gene TRDV1; the D gene is possibly TRDD2 (6 bases). CDR1 is TSWWSYY, CDR2 QGS, per germline. CDR3 size: 20 residues. V lost 0 bases, J lost 0 bases, and 23 bases lay in between. The DNA of the CDR3 is TGTGCTCTTGGGGAACTTCCCGGCCTTCCCATACGAACGTACACCGATAAACTCATCTTT. Its translation: CALGELPGLPIRTYTDKLIF.

J gene calling gave no result, while the V gene is TRDV3; the tabulated D call, TRDD3, remains unverified against the DNA. In germline, CDR1 is TVYSNPD, CDR2 GDNSRS (reference sequence). The CDR3 contains 26 residues. The CDR3: CALNWPSYFFNCGTPLKLIGIKTLFF. For the CDR3, the DNA is TGTGCCTTAAACTGGCCTTCCTACTTTTTTAACTGTGGGACACCTCTTAAACTCATCGGTATAAAAACCCTCTTCTTC.

This clone has a handful of counts. This likely came from a read error, as a far larger clone is one base away. J is TRDJ1 and V is TRDV1; 13 positions agree with TRDD3. The length of the CDR3 is 20 residues. Losses at the gene ends were 5 bases for V and 4 bases for J; bases not matched to a gene: 19. The germline V gene has CDR1 TSWWSYY and CDR2 QGS. The CDR3 bases are TGTGCTCTTGGGACTCGGAGTTTCCCTTACTGGGGGATACGCGGCGATAAACTCATCTTT. This translates into CALGTRSFPYWGIRGDKLIF.

As for this clone: Other DNA variants within this sample encode the same CDR3. The chain uses TRDV1 and TRDJ1; TRDD3 matches at 10 bases. The CDR3 length is 18 residues. The V gene end was trimmed by 3 bases and the J gene end by 2 bases; junction bases not matched to a gene: 12. Germline V gene sequence: CDR1 TSWWSYY, CDR2 QGS. In nucleotides, the CDR3 is TGTGCTCTTGGGGAGCTTTCATGGGGCTGGGGGATAACCGATAAACTCATCTTT. Translation gives CALGELSWGWGITDKLIF.

Concerning this clone: A far larger clone is one nucleotide away, so this likely arose from a read error. Other DNA sequences in the sample encode the same CDR3. V and J are TRDV1 and TRDJ1; 8 nucleotides line up with TRDD2. The V and J ends lost 7 bases and 9 bases, in that order; junction bases with no gene match: 22. The CDR3 contains 17 residues. The germline V gene encodes CDR1 TSWWSYY and CDR2 QGS. This CDR3 reads CALVTFLWWNGDVQLIF. CDR3 DNA sequence: TGTGCTCTTGTGACCTTCCTATGGTGGAACGGAGACGTTCAACTCATCTTT.

This clone was detected only a few times. A far more abundant clone sits one base away, making this likely a read error. Other DNA variants within this sample encode the same CDR3. The chain links TRDV1 to TRDJ1, with 8 nucleotides matching TRDD2. The CDR3 is 19 amino acids. From germline, CDR1 is TSWWSYY and CDR2 QGS. CDR3 sequence: CALGSAPGLPKGTGFELIF. CDR3 DNA: TGTGCCCTTGGGTCCGCCCCCGGCCTTCCTAAAGGTACTGGGTTTGAACTCATCTTT.

This clone has only one observation. This likely traces to a read error, being one base from a far larger clone. This chain joins TRDV1 and TRDJ1, with 9 positions matching TRDD3. Germline V CDR1 and CDR2: TSWWSYY, QGS. This CDR3 has 18 amino acids. In DNA form, the CDR3 reads TGTGCTCCTGGGGCCACTACGAGACTGGGGGAGCCGACCGATAAACTCATCTTT. Its translation: CAPGATTRLGEPTDKLIF.

As concerns this clone: A far larger clone is one nucleotide away, so this likely arose from a read error. V and J are TRDV1 and TRDJ1; TRDD3 matches 9 bases. Trimming cost V 5 bases and J 2 bases; bases outside gene matches: 15. The germline V gene encodes CDR1 TSWWSYY and CDR2 QGS. CDR3 length: 18 amino acids. This CDR3 is CALGTTTRLGEPTDKLIF. The CDR3 DNA is TGTGCTCTTGGGACCACTACGAGACTGGGGGAGCCGACCGATAAACTCATCTTT.

Only a few counts were recorded for this clone. V gene TRDV3 combines with J gene TRDJ1; D possibly corresponds to TRDD3 (10 bases). The CDR3 loop spans 18 amino acids. The V end was cut by 3 bases, the J end by 10 bases, with 36 bases between. Germline CDR1 TVYSNPD, CDR2 GDNSRS (reference sequence). CDR3 loop: CALNWPSYFFNWGIGLIF. CDR3 in DNA: TGTGCCTTAAACTGGCCTTCCTACTTTTTTAACTGGGGGATTGGACTCATCTTT. Full variable domain (missing parts from reference TRDV3 and TRDJ1): CDKVTQSSPDQTVASGSEVVLLCTYDTVYSNPDLFWYRIRPDYSFQFVFYGDNSRSEGADFTQGRFSVKHILTQKAFHLVISPVRTEDSATYYCALNWPSYFFNWGIGLIFGKGTRVTVEP.

On this clone itself: It is unclear where the CDR3 begins or ends on the DNA, so no DNA is shown, and the CDR3 is as TCRdb lists it. The J gene is TRDJ1, the V gene TRAV29/DV5; the table's TRDD3 call for D was not verified on the DNA. Germline V gene lookup returns CDR1 NSMFDY and CDR2 ISSIKDK. Both ends counted, the CDR3 spans 20 residues. CDR3 region: CSVLLCSKRYGLWGIDKLIF.

For this clone: A far larger clone is one nucleotide away, so this likely arose from a read error. Within the sample, other DNA sequences also encode this same CDR3. V usage is TRDV3 and J usage is TRDJ1, with 10 bases that match TRDD3. Per the germline V gene, CDR1 is TVYSNPD and CDR2 is GDNSRS (reference sequence). The trim removed 3 bases at V and 10 bases at J, leaving 14 bases unmatched. The CDR3 has 14 amino acids. The DNA of the CDR3 is TGTGCCTTCCTTCACCCGTACTGGGGGATTGGACTCATCTTT. Its translation: CAFLHPYWGIGLIF.

This clone was seen a few times. This likely reflects a read error, since a far larger clone is one base away. The chain joins TRDV1 to TRDJ1; 11 nucleotides agree with TRDD3. Losses at the gene ends were 3 bases for V and 2 bases for J; bases not matched to a gene: 32. Germline loops: CDR1 TSWWSYY, CDR2 QGS. The CDR3 is 25 residues long. CDR3 in DNA: TGTGCTCTTGGGGAGCCTTCCCTTGGTCCCTACCCCCGTACTGGGGGATATGCCTGGACCGATAAACTCATCTTT. It translates to CALGEPSLGPYPRTGGYAWTDKLIF.

In the case of this clone: A read error likely explains this, since a far larger clone differs by one base. The sample contains more than one DNA sequence encoding this CDR3. In DNA, the CDR3 is TGTGCTCTTGGCCCAAACGTGGGGGGACTGGACACTGATAAACTCATCTTT. It is translated as CALGPNVGGLDTDKLIF. The chain joins TRDV1 to TRDJ1; the D gene is possibly TRDD3 (6 bases). The CDR3 is 17 amino acids. From germline, CDR1 is TSWWSYY and CDR2 QGS.

V is TRDV1 and J is TRDJ1; 13 bases are shared with TRDD3. This CDR3 comprises 25 residues. The junction had 29 bases not matched to a gene; V was cut back by 3 bases and J by 1 base. Germline V lookup: CDR1 TSWWSYY, CDR2 QGS. CDR3 nucleotides: TGTGCTCTTGGGGAGCCTTCCCTTGGTCCCTACCCCCGTACTGGGGGATACGCGGGCACCGATAAACTCATCTTT. Amino acid sequence: CALGEPSLGPYPRTGGYAGTDKLIF.

Remarks on this clone: With a far larger clone one base away, a read error is the likely cause. V gene TRDV1 combines with J gene TRDJ1, with 8 bases that match TRDD2. This CDR3 is 17 amino acids long. The germline V gene encodes CDR1 TSWWSYY and CDR2 QGS. Germline trimming cut 7 bases from V and 13 bases from J; bases unmatched to any gene: 26. In DNA, the CDR3 is TGTGCTCTTGTGACCTTCCTATGGTGGAACGGAGATGTTCAACACATCTTT. The encoded protein is CALVTFLWWNGDVQHIF.

In its sample, this clone was seen a few times. This likely traces to a read error, being one base from a far larger clone. At the DNA level, this CDR3 is encoded by other sequences in the same sample as well. The V and J genes are TRDV3 and TRDJ1; 8 nucleotides line up with TRDD3. Germline V gene lookup returns CDR1 TVYSNPD and CDR2 GDNSRS (reference sequence). The CDR3 contains 19 residues. Trimming cost V 1 base and J 0 bases; bases outside gene matches: 19. The CDR3 DNA reads as TGTGCCTTTAAGTCCTTTGGCCTGTACTGGGGGGTACACACCGATAAACTCATCTTT. It yields the protein CAFKSFGLYWGVHTDKLIF.

This clone showed up just once. The chain combines TRDV1 with TRDJ1; 10 nucleotides line up with TRDD3. CDR1 and CDR2 from the germline V gene are TSWWSYY and QGS. V lost 5 bases to trimming and J lost 4 bases; unmatched junction nucleotides: 40. This CDR3 has 26 amino acids. The CDR3 sequence is CALGSAPGLFPTRGRGIRRVGDKLIF. CDR3 nucleotide sequence: TGTGCTCTTGGGTCCGCCCCCGGCCTATTTCCTACCCGTGGGAGGGGGATACGCCGAGTGGGCGATAAACTCATCTTT.

Comment on this clone: The TCRdb record carries a much larger clone's protein, which differs from this DNA's translation at residue 9; a read error is the likely cause, and the protein listed here is the DNA translation. V is TRDV3 and J is TRDJ1; a possible D gene is TRDD3 (6 bases). The CDR3 is 14 amino acids. Germline V gene data show CDR1 as TVYSNPD and CDR2 as GDNSRS (reference sequence). V was cut by 3 bases and J by 10 bases, with 24 bases left in between. CDR3 protein: CAFLHPYWEIGLIF. For the CDR3, the DNA is TGTGCCTTCCTCCACCCGTACTGGGAGATTGGACTCATCTTT. Drawing the rest from reference TRDV3 and TRDJ1, the complete variable domain is CDKVTQSSPDQTVASGSEVVLLCTYDTVYSNPDLFWYRIRPDYSFQFVFYGDNSRSEGADFTQGRFSVKHILTQKAFHLVISPVRTEDSATYYCAFLHPYWEIGLIFGKGTRVTVEP.

About this clone itself: Since a far larger clone is one base different, this is likely a read error. Other nucleotide sequences from this sample produce the same CDR3. The gene calls are TRDV3 and TRDJ1; 10 nucleotides align to TRDD3. CDR3 length equals 14 residues. The ends lost 3 bases at V and 14 bases at J; junction bases unmatched: 18. The germline V gene has CDR1 TVYSNPD and CDR2 GDNSRS (reference sequence). The CDR3 spells CAFLHPYWGIGLIF. The CDR3 DNA reads as TGTGCCTTCCTCCACCCGTACTGGGGGATTGGACTTATCTTT.

About this clone: With a far larger clone one base away, a read error is the likely cause. The sample holds other DNA sequences that translate to the same CDR3. J is TRDJ1 and V is TRDV1; 13 bases are shared with TRDD3. V gave up 0 bases and J gave up 0 bases; unmatched junction bases: 16. The CDR3 runs to 22 residues. Germline CDR1 is TSWWSYY and CDR2 is QGS. CDR3 DNA: TGTGCTCTTGGGGAACTAGCTCCGTATAACTGGGGGATACGGACATACACCGATAAACTCATCTTT. This codes for CALGELAPYNWGIRTYTDKLIF.